The 24 T cell receptor beta chains below all came from one sample that was sequenced in a study of cytotoxic CD8 clonotypes in ibrutinib-treated CLL. Data came from immunoSEQ multiplex PCR; TCRdb stores just in-frame clones and leaves some out. The sample has 40,000 to 55,000 clones; over 65% are singletons. The sequencing used PBMCs, collected after 24 months of ibrutinib treatment. The receptors derive from a human donor with chronic lymphocytic leukemia.

The chain joins TRBV19 to TRBJ2-3; 10 nucleotides agree with TRBD1. Germline loops: CDR1 LNHDA, CDR2 SQIVND (reference sequence). Trimming at V came to 7 bases and at J to 1 base, leaving 11 bases not matched to a gene. This CDR3 is 17 amino acids long. For the CDR3, the DNA is TGTGCCAGTACCCCTACCGCCGGGACAGGGGGCACAGATACGCAGTATTTT. Its protein product is CASTPTAGTGGTDTQYF.

The chain employs TRBV6-6 and TRBJ2-3; TRBD2 agrees at 9 bases. V gave up 7 bases and J gave up 9 bases; unmatched junction bases: 14. This CDR3 spans 15 amino acids. Germline V gene sequence: CDR1 MNHNY, CDR2 SVGAGI (reference sequence). In nucleotides, the CDR3 is TGTGCCAGCACCGAAAGGGCGGGAGGGCCTGTCACGCAGTATTTT. Residues: CASTERAGGPVTQYF.

The table lists this clone with a few counts. The chain is built from TRBV11-2 and TRBJ2-5, with 7 nucleotides matching TRBD2. CDR3 size: 15 residues. Germline V gives CDR1 SGHAT, CDR2 FQNNGV. The V gene end was trimmed by 0 bases and the J gene end by 5 bases; junction bases not matched to a gene: 6. CDR3 sequence reads: CASSLDRRGVETQYF. The CDR3 DNA reads as TGTGCCAGCAGCTTAGATCGACGGGGGGTGGAGACCCAGTACTTC.

CDR3 nucleotides: TGTGCCAGCAGCCAAGATACTCGCACTAGCGGGAGGGCCAGCCACTACGAGCAGTACTTC. Its protein product is CASSQDTRTSGRASHYEQYF. This chain uses TRBV4-2 with TRBJ2-5; 13 bases match TRBD2. The DNA end is more similar to TRBJ2-7, so the J call may be wrong. Germline V gene sequence: CDR1 LGHNA, CDR2 YNFKEQ. There are 20 residues in the CDR3.

The rearrangement uses TRBV5-6 and TRBJ2-1; maybe TRBD2 (6 bases). Trimming took 4 bases from V and 4 from J, leaving 12 bases between them. Germline CDR1 SGHDT, CDR2 YYEEEE. The CDR3 extends over 14 amino acids. The DNA of the CDR3 is TGTGCCAGCAGCGCATTGGCGGGGTACAATGAGCAGTTCTTC. Encoded protein: CASSALAGYNEQFF. The full variable domain, its missing parts supplied by reference TRBV5-6 and TRBJ2-1, is DAGVTQSPTHLIKTRGQQVTLRCSPKSGHDTVSWYQQALGQGPQFIFQYYEEEERQRGNFPDRFSGHQFPNYSSELNVNALLLGDSALYLCASSALAGYNEQFFGPGTRLTVL.

V usage is TRBV28 and J usage is TRBJ1-4; TRBD1 matches 7 bases. The CDR3 loop spans 16 amino acids. Germline loops: CDR1 MDHEN, CDR2 SYDVKM. V was clipped by 5 bases and J by 5 bases; unmatched bases: 11. The CDR3 region has the DNA TGTGCCAGCAGTACCCCTTCAGGGGGGCGGAATGAAAAACTGTTTTTT. Its protein product is CASSTPSGGRNEKLFF.

This chain links TRBV11-2 with TRBJ2-1; D might be TRBD1 or TRBD2, each matching 6 bases. Per the germline V gene, CDR1 is SGHAT and CDR2 is FQNNGV. The CDR3 has 18 amino acids. V lost 3 bases and J lost 1, with 19 bases in between. In DNA form, the CDR3 reads TGTGCCAGCAGCTTGAATCCCTTCGGGGGCTGGTCCTACAATGAGCAGTTCTTC. Translated: CASSLNPFGGWSYNEQFF.

In this sample, this clone turned up a few times. The CDR3 coding sequence is TGCGCCAGCAGCCAAGATAGGGGTACTTCCTACAATGAGCAGTTCTTC. As protein: CASSQDRGTSYNEQFF. This chain joins TRBV4-1 and TRBJ2-1; D is perhaps TRBD1 (5 bases). This CDR3 is built from 16 residues. Germline loops: CDR1 MGHRA, CDR2 YSYEKL. V gave up 0 bases and J gave up 1 base, with 10 bases separating them.

This chain joins TRBV27 and TRBJ1-1; TRBD1 might be the D (6 bases). Germline CDR1 MNHEY, CDR2 SMNVEV (reference sequence). The CDR3 sequence is 15 residues long. V was cut by 4 bases and J by 3 bases, with 15 bases left in between. CDR3 amino acids: CASSSGALGYTEAFF. Written as DNA, the CDR3 is TGTGCCAGCAGTTCGGGGGCGCTAGGTTACACTGAAGCTTTCTTT.

The V and J genes are TRBV19 and TRBJ1-2; 8 bases fit TRBD1. V dropped 7 bases and J dropped 7; count of bases not matched to a gene: 8. Germline values: CDR1 LNHDA, CDR2 SQIVND (reference sequence). This CDR3 has 13 residues. The CDR3 nucleotides read TGTGCCAGTACCCTATCCCAGGGGGCTGGCTACACCTTC. Translation: CASTLSQGAGYTF.

The chain recombines TRBV18 with TRBJ2-5; 8 bases match TRBD2. V lost 5 bases, J lost 1 base, and 3 bases stayed unmatched. This CDR3 contains 14 residues. Germline V gives CDR1 KGHSH, CDR2 LQKENI. The CDR3 coding sequence is TGTGCCAGCTCATCCACTAGCGGCCAAGAGACCCAGTACTTC. This translates into CASSSTSGQETQYF.

V is TRBV6-5 and J is TRBJ2-3; 12 bases line up with TRBD2. Germline trimming cut 8 bases from V and 4 bases from J; bases unmatched to any gene: 7. Germline CDR1 is MNHEY and CDR2 is SVGAGI. This CDR3 has 15 residues. This CDR3 reads CASQTSGSVPDTQYF. The CDR3 DNA follows: TGTGCCAGCCAGACTAGCGGGAGCGTCCCAGATACGCAGTATTTT.

The V and J genes are TRBV6-4 and TRBJ2-3, with 10 nucleotides matching TRBD2. J was trimmed by 2 bases and V by 3 bases; bases with no gene match: 8. The CDR3 spans 17 residues. CDR1 and CDR2 from the germline V gene are MRHNA and SNTAGT. The CDR3 DNA sequence: TGTGCCAGCAGTGATGGTCAACTAGCGGGACACACAGATACGCAGTATTTT. This translates into CASSDGQLAGHTDTQYF.

The chain links TRBV30 to TRBJ2-5; D may be TRBD1 or TRBD2 (5 bases each). V shed 2 bases and J shed 1 base, with 14 bases lying between them. CDR3 length: 15 residues. Germline V gene sequence: CDR1 GTSNPN, CDR2 SVGIG (reference sequence). DNA for the CDR3: TGTGCCTGGAGTCACTACCGGGGCGGCCAAGAGACCCAGTACTTC. This encodes CAWSHYRGGQETQYF.

The chain is built from TRBV7-9 and TRBJ2-6; 7 bases agree with TRBD1. This CDR3 region has 18 residues. Germline V gives CDR1 SEHNR, CDR2 FQNEAQ (reference sequence). The V gene end was trimmed by 3 bases and the J gene end by 4 bases; junction bases not matched to a gene: 12. The CDR3 nucleotides read TGTGCCAGCAGCTTCGATCGGACAGGTCGAAGCGGGGCCAACGTCCTGACTTTC. Translation gives CASSFDRTGRSGANVLTF.

This chain joins TRBV28 and TRBJ1-2; maybe TRBD1 (5 bases). Between the trimmed V and J ends, which lost 7 bases and 8 bases, there was a span of 23 bases. Germline-derived CDR1 and CDR2 are MDHEN and SYDVKM. The CDR3 length is 15 residues. For the CDR3, the DNA is TGTGCCAGCACCCCAAAGGTTCCTGGGGGTAGAGGCTACACCTTC. It codes for CASTPKVPGGRGYTF.

This clone was seen more than once but under ten times. The CDR3 protein is CASSQDPSYGYTF. The CDR3 coding sequence is TGTGCCAGCAGCCAAGACCCCAGCTATGGCTACACCTTC. V and J are TRBV14 and TRBJ1-2; D uncertain. Germline V gene sequence: CDR1 SGHDN, CDR2 FVKESK. CDR3 length: 13 amino acids. The V and J ends lost 0 bases and 4 bases respectively, with 6 bases between them.

V gene TRBV27 combines with J gene TRBJ1-5; 9 nucleotides align to TRBD1. Germline CDR1 reads MNHEY; CDR2 reads SMNVEV (reference sequence). V shed 6 bases, J shed 4 bases, and the junction held 10 bases outside the gene matches. The CDR3 contains 16 residues. The CDR3 DNA sequence: TGTGCCAGCAGAGCACAGGGGGCGCTTAGGAATCAGCCCCAGCATTTT. Translation: CASRAQGALRNQPQHF.

The chain is built from TRBV6-6 and TRBJ2-7; 7 bases line up with TRBD1. The CDR3 has 13 residues. Germline V gives CDR1 MNHNY, CDR2 SVGAGI (reference sequence). Germline trimming cut 7 bases from V and 0 bases from J; bases unmatched to any gene: 3. This chain's CDR3 is CASKTGSSYEQYF. The CDR3 bases are TGTGCCAGCAAGACAGGGAGCTCCTACGAGCAGTACTTC.

The J gene is TRBJ2-3, the V gene TRBV5-4; D is undetermined. CDR3 size: 12 residues. Per germline, CDR1 SGHNT and CDR2 YYREEE (reference sequence). Trimming removed 0 bases from V and 7 bases from J, with 6 bases in between. CDR3 DNA: TGTGCCAGCAGCTTGGATGCGAATACGCAGTATTTT. Amino acids: CASSLDANTQYF.

This clone was detected once. V is TRBV27 and J is TRBJ2-1; 9 bases agree with TRBD2. Per germline, CDR1 MNHEY and CDR2 SMNVEV (reference sequence). Trimming at V came to 6 bases and at J to 2 bases, leaving 11 bases not matched to a gene. The CDR3 covers 17 residues. CDR3 sequence (DNA): TGTGCCAGCAGCCCTAGGGTAGCGGGAGTCGCCTACAATGAGCAGTTCTTC. This sequence encodes CASSPRVAGVAYNEQFF.

The rearrangement uses TRBV27 and TRBJ2-1; 7 bases are shared with TRBD1. Trimming at V came to 7 bases and at J to 3 bases, leaving 9 bases not matched to a gene. CDR3 length equals 15 residues. The germline gives CDR1 MNHEY, CDR2 SMNVEV (reference sequence). The CDR3 DNA follows: TGTGCCAGCAACGCACAGGGGACCCTCTACAATGAGCAGTTCTTC. This encodes CASNAQGTLYNEQFF.

This clone turned up a few times. The CDR3 is CASSQDNGAYGYTF. In DNA, the CDR3 is TGCGCCAGCAGCCAAGATAACGGGGCGTATGGCTACACCTTC. The J gene is TRBJ1-2, the V gene TRBV4-3, with D perhaps matching TRBD1 (5 bases). CDR1 LGHNA and CDR2 YSLEER come from the germline V gene. This CDR3 has 14 residues. With 0 bases removed from V and 5 bases from J, the gap between germline ends came to 10 bases.

The chain links TRBV27 to TRBJ1-5; D perhaps matches TRBD1 (5 bases). This CDR3 is built from 14 residues. CDR1 MNHEY and CDR2 SMNVEV come from the germline V gene (reference sequence). The V end was cut by 7 bases, the J end by 6 bases, with 16 bases between. In nucleotides, the CDR3 is TGTGCCAGCAAGGGTGGGGGAGGGATTCAGCCCCAGCATTTT. This sequence encodes CASKGGGGIQPQHF.